Below, 15 T cell receptor beta chains from the same sample are listed, as sequenced in a study of identical twins. From the 5' RACE reads, TCRdb called clonotypes with MiXCR, one entry per CDR3 protein. This sample carries 450,000 to 650,000 distinct CDR3 sequences, around 9.6% of them seen once, and the ten largest clones take around 3%. This same sample was also taken into another study, of yellow fever vaccine responses in identical twins.

Sequenced material: PBMCs. These receptors all stem from a woman under 30 in good health.

The table lists this clonotype with many counts. The chain carries TRBV28 and TRBJ2-7, with D hard to call. Germline CDR1 MDHEN, CDR2 SYDVKM. The CDR3 sequence is 13 residues long. Trimming left V 8 bases short and J 0 bases short, with 11 bases between. The CDR3 loop reads CASGSKPSYEQYF. As DNA, the CDR3 is TGTGCCAGCGGAAGTAAACCCTCCTACGAGCAGTACTTC.

This clonotype was observed at least ten times. The chain has TRBV2 and TRBJ2-7; a possible D gene is TRBD2 (5 bases). The germline CDR1 and CDR2 sequences are SNHLY and FYNNEI. V dropped 2 bases and J dropped 4 bases, with 15 bases sitting between them. The CDR3 contains 15 residues. The CDR3 sequence: CASSEPEVSKYEQYF. DNA of the CDR3: TGTGCCAGCAGTGAACCGGAGGTCTCGAAGTACGAGCAGTACTTC.

This clonotype has a count of ten or more. The chain's CDR3 is CASNIPETARNQPQHF. The CDR3 bases are TGTGCCAGCAATATACCCGAAACAGCGCGCAATCAGCCCCAGCATTTT. V is TRBV6-2 or TRBV6-3 and J is TRBJ1-5; D is undetermined. Germline V gives CDR1 MNHEY, CDR2 SVGEGT. CDR3 length equals 16 residues. Between the trimmed V and J ends, which lost 7 bases and 2 bases, there was a span of 18 bases.

A few counts support this clonotype. The chain is built from TRBV27 and TRBJ2-7, with 7 bases matching TRBD2. CDR3 length: 14 residues. J lost 3 bases, V lost 5 bases, and 7 bases had no gene match. Germline V gene data show CDR1 as MNHEY and CDR2 as SMNVEV (reference sequence). For the CDR3, the DNA is TGTGCCAGCAGTCTTTCGGGGGGTCTCTACGAGCAGTACTTC. As protein: CASSLSGGLYEQYF.

This clonotype was counted a single time. The chain carries TRBV7-2 and TRBJ2-3; D is uncertain. V was shortened by 5 bases and J by 0 bases, with 15 bases between the two germline ends. This CDR3 has 16 amino acids. The germline V gene has CDR1 SGHTA and CDR2 FQGNSA. The CDR3 DNA reads as TGTGCCAGCAGCCCTAAGGCCAGGCCCAGCACAGATACGCAGTATTTT. This sequence encodes CASSPKARPSTDTQYF.

This clonotype was detected a few times. The chain uses TRBV12-3 or TRBV12-4 and TRBJ1-1; the match to TRBD1 covers 9 bases. V was pared by 5 bases and J by 11 bases, with 3 bases of the junction left unmatched. CDR3 size: 11 residues. CDR3 nucleotides: TGTGCCAGCAGTGGGACAGGGAGGGCTTTCTTT. Its translation is CASSGTGRAFF.

This clonotype showed up many times. This rearrangement joins TRBV7-9 to TRBJ1-1; 12 bases are shared with TRBD1. The CDR3 has 17 residues. Trimming took 3 bases from V and 4 from J; bases not matched to a gene: 9. Germline loops: CDR1 SEHNR, CDR2 FQNEAQ (reference sequence). In nucleotides, the CDR3 is TGTGCCAGCAGCTTCCCACCGGGACAGGGGGCTGGCACTGAAGCTTTCTTT. Protein: CASSFPPGQGAGTEAFF.

This clonotype was found a few times. This rearrangement joins TRBV29-1 to TRBJ2-1; D is ambiguous. Germline CDR1 and CDR2: SQVTM and ANQGSEA. Trimming removed 6 bases at V and 5 bases at J, with 11 bases between. CDR3 size: 12 residues. Here the CDR3 reads CSVRSEHNEQFF. The CDR3 nucleotides read TGCAGCGTGAGGTCGGAGCACAATGAGCAGTTCTTC.

This clonotype was detected only a few times. The rearrangement uses TRBV7-9 and TRBJ2-1; 8 bases agree with TRBD2. The CDR3 has 16 residues. Trimming took 0 bases from V and 8 from J; bases not matched to a gene: 9. Germline loops: CDR1 SEHNR, CDR2 FQNEAQ (reference sequence). In DNA, the CDR3 is TGTGCCAGCAGCTTAGCCGGGACTAGTGGGGGGCATGAGCAGTTCTTC. The encoded protein is CASSLAGTSGGHEQFF.

This clonotype has a handful of counts. The CDR3 sequence is CSVVWDRRTDTQYF. DNA of the CDR3: TGCAGCGTTGTGTGGGACAGGCGCACAGATACGCAGTATTTT. This chain connects TRBV29-1 to TRBJ2-3; 8 bases are a match to TRBD1. CDR1 is SQVTM and CDR2 is ANQGSEA in the germline V gene. This CDR3 is built from 14 residues. The junction had 4 bases not matched to a gene; V was cut back by 4 bases and J by 1 base.

J is TRBJ2-5 and V is TRBV12-3 or TRBV12-4; D is uncertain. Deletions cut 2 bases from V and 2 bases from J, with 12 bases between. The CDR3 has 15 residues. CDR3 protein: CASSLWASPQETQYF. The DNA for the CDR3 is TGTGCCAGCAGTTTATGGGCATCCCCTCAAGAGACCCAGTACTTC.

This clonotype appeared a few times. This chain joins TRBV28 and TRBJ1-4; no firm D call. Germline values: CDR1 MDHEN, CDR2 SYDVKM. This CDR3 contains 13 residues. The ends were cut back, 6 bases at V and 7 bases at J, with 12 bases in the middle. DNA of the CDR3: TGTGCCAGCAGCTCGTCGGGCCTTGAAAAACTGTTTTTT. Translating it yields CASSSSGLEKLFF.

The chain uses TRBV9 and TRBJ2-1, with D uncertain. V lost 4 bases and J lost 7, with 15 bases in between. Germline CDR1 and CDR2: SGDLS and YYNGEE. CDR3 size: 14 residues. The CDR3 sequence is CASSPRAQENEQFF. As DNA, the CDR3 is TGTGCCAGCAGCCCCCGGGCCCAGGAAAATGAGCAGTTCTTC.

This clonotype has more than one count but fewer than ten. This chain joins TRBV15 and TRBJ1-1; TRBD1 matches at 8 bases. Germline V gives CDR1 LNHNV, CDR2 YYDKDF (reference sequence). V lost 7 bases, J lost 5 bases, and 12 bases stayed unmatched. The CDR3 is 15 amino acids. The CDR3 coding sequence is TGTGCCACCAAAACGGGCAGGGGGCGCCGAACTGAAGCTTTCTTT. Amino acids: CATKTGRGRRTEAFF.

This clonotype was observed at least ten times. The rearrangement uses TRBV5-1 and TRBJ2-1; D gene ambiguous. Per germline, CDR1 SGHRS and CDR2 YFSETQ. CDR3 length: 13 amino acids. Trimming took 0 bases from V and 7 from J, leaving 8 bases between them. The CDR3 DNA follows: TGCGCCAGCAGCTTGGTAGACTCAAATGAGCAGTTCTTC. Its translation: CASSLVDSNEQFF. The variable domain in full, completed from reference TRBV5-1 and TRBJ2-1, reads KAGVTQTPRYLIKTRGQQVTLSCSPISGHRSVSWYQQTPGQGLQFLFEYFSETQRNKGNFPGRFSGRQFSNSRSEMNVSTLELGDSALYLCASSLVDSNEQFFGPGTRLTVL.